This TCR beta chain is drawn from a study of CD8 T cells in Susac syndrome. Comments on this clonotype: The antigen is unknown.

The RNA input was roughly 0.45 to 1 ug, and it was reverse transcribed with random hexamers. The TCR beta CDR3 was amplified by immunoSEQ multiplex PCR across 54 Vbeta, 13 Jbeta. Each CDR3 protein is one row after TCRdb ran MiXCR on the immunoSEQ multiplex PCR reads. Of about 130,000 distinct CDR3 sequences listed, roughly 94% are singletons. Whole-study results and caveats: It was acknowledged in the study that the number of individuals who were included in its TCR sequencing and HLA analysis was relatively small.

The multiple sclerosis controls comprised treatment-naive patients whose relapsing-remitting disease was stable or active. While CD8+ and CD4+ T cells were isolated negatively, TEMRA cells were enriched by FACS. V shed 4 bases and J shed 8 bases, with 12 bases lying between them. The CDR3 is 12 amino acids. In germline, CDR1 is SGHRS, CDR2 YFSETQ. Sequenced input: CD4+ T cells from PBMCs. The sequence was collected from a human donor with multiple sclerosis. This chain connects TRBV5-1 to TRBJ1-1; D possibly corresponds to TRBD1 (5 bases). The CDR3 is CASSPPGREAFF. DNA of the CDR3: TGCGCCAGCAGCCCCCCGGGACGGGAAGCTTTCTTT. The whole variable domain, filled in from reference TRBV5-1 and TRBJ1-1, reads KAGVTQTPRYLIKTRGQQVTLSCSPISGHRSVSWYQQTPGQGLQFLFEYFSETQRNKGNFPGRFSGRQFSNSRSEMNVSTLELGDSALYLCASSPPGREAFFGQGTRLTVV.